This TCR beta chain comes out of a study of shared clonotypes between healthy human individuals. This CDR3 has 17 amino acids. V was shortened by 1 base and J by 1 base, with 17 bases between the two germline ends. CDR1 and CDR2 from the germline V gene are SGHRS and YFSETQ. CD45RO-negative, CCR7-selected cells formed the naive CD8 fraction, which excluded terminally differentiated effector memory CD45RA+ cells. The assay was immunoSEQ multiplex PCR, and TCRdb's table has in-frame clones only and misses some. Here the sample spans about 2.2 million clones, around 95% being singletons. The clonotype originates from a man between 18 and 35 years old in good health. Some clones in this sample may be carry-over from other donors' samples. Sequencing used naive CD8+ T cells from PBMCs. J is TRBJ1-1 and V is TRBV5-1; the D is unclear. CDR3 DNA: TGCGCCAGCAGCTTGCATTCGGCCTCCACTAGGAACACTGAAGCTTTCTTT. Residues: CASSLHSASTRNTEAFF.